This TCR beta chain was captured by sequencing in a study of T cell changes during pregnancy in multiple sclerosis. The CDR3 covers 18 residues. V was pared by 4 bases and J by 1 base, with 10 bases of the junction left unmatched. From germline, CDR1 is SEHNR and CDR2 FQNEAQ (reference sequence). The data were produced by immunoSEQ multiplex PCR, yet TCRdb's version contains in-frame clones alone and is incomplete. The profile shows approximately 99,000 clones, approximately 93% of them singletons. This specimen was peripheral blood, taken after pregnancy. The gene calls are TRBV7-9 and TRBJ2-7, with 13 bases fitting TRBD2. The sequence came from a female donor with multiple sclerosis, enrolled in a pregnancy study. Here the CDR3 reads CASSSTRTSGSGSYEQYF. CDR3 bases: TGTGCCAGCAGCTCAACCCGGACTAGCGGGAGTGGATCCTACGAGCAGTACTTC.